Detailed here is one T cell receptor beta chain. What it binds is not known. Assay: immunoSEQ multiplex PCR; the TCRdb copy retains only in-frame clones and omits some. Found here are about 2.3 million clones, 85% to 95% of them singletons; the top ten hold about 0.41%. The entry originates in a study of shared clonotypes between healthy human individuals. Study-level points and caveats: Read depth was anticipated to influence clonotype sharing among donors.

After removal of 0 bases from V and 6 bases from J, the junction contained 7 bases not matched to a gene. The CDR3 extends over 16 amino acids. Germline CDR1 reads SGHRS; CDR2 reads YFSETQ. This TCR derives from a man aged 18 to 30 in good health. Some clones in this sample may be carry-over from other donors' samples. V and J are TRBV5-1 and TRBJ2-2; 8 positions match TRBD2. Sequenced input: naive CD4+ T cells from PBMCs. The subset was: CD45RA+ positively selected. The CDR3: CASSLGVAGLSGELFF. In DNA form, the CDR3 reads TGCGCCAGCAGCTTGGGGGTAGCGGGACTGTCCGGGGAGCTGTTTTTT.